These 24 T cell receptor beta chains were sequenced from one sample in a study of blood T cell repertoires in COVID-19. The repertoire was sequenced with immunoSEQ multiplex PCR; TCRdb's copy has only in-frame clones and lacks some. The sample contains over 100,000 clones, 75% to 85% of which appear only once. Sequencing used peripheral blood. The source of these receptors is an elderly woman with acute or convalescent COVID-19.

The genes are TRBV15 and TRBJ1-2; perhaps TRBD1 as D (5 bases). Germline CDR1 and CDR2: LNHNV and YYDKDF (reference sequence). The V and J ends lost 1 base and 1 base respectively, with 13 bases between them. The CDR3 loop spans 16 amino acids. CDR3 protein: CATSRGLTDINYGYTF. The CDR3, as DNA: TGTGCCACCAGCAGAGGCCTGACGGACATTAACTATGGCTACACCTTC. The whole variable domain, filled in from reference TRBV15 and TRBJ1-2, reads DAMVIQNPRYQVTQFGKPVTLSCSQTLNHNVMYWYQQKSSQAPKLLFHYYDKDFNNEADTPDNFQSRRPNTSFCFLDIRSPGLGDTAMYLCATSRGLTDINYGYTFGSGTRLTVV.

The CDR3 here is CASSKDGGEAGNTIYF. The CDR3 coding sequence is TGTGCCAGCAGCAAAGATGGAGGGGAGGCTGGAAACACCATATATTTT. This chain links TRBV21-1 with TRBJ1-3. TRBV21-1 is a listed pseudogene. The CDR3 is made up of 16 amino acids.

The chain employs TRBV7-2 and TRBJ1-6; D unclear. V was cut by 2 bases and J by 0 bases, with 8 bases left in between. CDR1 is SGHTA, CDR2 FQGNSA, per germline. The CDR3 is made up of 16 amino acids. CDR3 sequence: CASSLRGSSYNSPLHF. CDR3 DNA: TGTGCCAGCAGCTTAAGAGGGAGCTCCTATAATTCACCCCTCCACTTT.

This clone was counted a few times. The rearrangement uses TRBV3-1 (or the pseudogene TRBV3-2) and TRBJ2-2, with 10 bases identical to TRBD1. The CDR3 consists of 15 residues. V gave up 4 bases and J gave up 7 bases; unmatched junction bases: 6. CDR1 is LGHDT and CDR2 is YNNKEL in the germline V gene (reference sequence). The CDR3 DNA reads as TGTGCCAGCAGCCGGGGACAGGGGCTAAACGGGGAGCTGTTTTTT. Its translation: CASSRGQGLNGELFF.

The rearrangement uses TRBV7-2 and TRBJ2-7; 8 bases map to TRBD1. Germline V gene lookup returns CDR1 SGHTA and CDR2 FQGNSA. After removal of 3 bases from V and 1 base from J, the junction contained 2 bases not matched to a gene. CDR3 length: 14 amino acids. CDR3 region: CASSLGTGSYEQYF. The CDR3 DNA is TGTGCCAGCAGCTTGGGGACAGGTTCCTACGAGCAGTACTTC.

CDR3 residues: CSASHRIYGYTF. DNA of the CDR3: TGCAGTGCTAGTCATAGAATCTATGGCTACACCTTC. The chain uses TRBV20-1 and TRBJ1-2, with D uncertain. With 3 bases removed from V and 4 bases from J, the gap between germline ends came to 9 bases. CDR1 is DFQATT, CDR2 SNEGSKA, per germline (reference sequence). This CDR3 contains 12 residues.

The rearrangement links TRBV7-8 to TRBJ1-5; 12 positions match TRBD1. CDR1 and CDR2 (germline): SGHVS, FQNEAQ. The J segment lost 5 bases and the V segment lost 5 bases, leaving 4 bases of the junction unmatched. The CDR3 spans 15 residues. In nucleotides, the CDR3 is TGTGCCAGCAGCAGGGACAGGGGGCTCGATCAGCCCCAGCATTTT. This sequence encodes CASSRDRGLDQPQHF.

The chain joins TRBV29-1 to TRBJ2-5, with TRBD2 identical over 16 bases. CDR1 and CDR2 (germline): SQVTM, ANQGSEA. V trimming: 7 bases; J trimming: 3 bases; junction bases outside the gene matches: 2. This CDR3 has 14 amino acids. CDR3 in amino acids: CSAGTSGGEETQYF. CDR3 sequence (DNA): TGCAGCGCGGGGACTAGCGGGGGGGAAGAGACCCAGTACTTC. Variable domain in full (rest from reference TRBV29-1 and TRBJ2-5): SAVISQKPSRDICQRGTSLTIQCQVDSQVTMMFWYRQQPGQSLTLIATANQGSEATYESGFVIDKFPISRPNLTFSTLTVSNMSPEDSSIYLCSAGTSGGEETQYFGPGTRLLVL.

This rearrangement joins TRBV19 to TRBJ2-1, with 8 bases lining up with TRBD1. The CDR3 length is 14 residues. Looked up from germline, CDR1 is LNHDA and CDR2 is SQIVND (reference sequence). V was clipped by 8 bases and J by 8 bases; unmatched bases: 11. The CDR3 loop is CASASSGGFDEQFF. CDR3 sequence (DNA): TGTGCCAGTGCCTCATCAGGGGGCTTCGATGAGCAGTTCTTC.

The J gene is TRBJ2-1, the V gene TRBV3-1 (or the pseudogene TRBV3-2); D may be TRBD1 (6 bases). The CDR3 is made up of 15 amino acids. Germline assignment: CDR1 LGHDT and CDR2 YNNKEL (reference sequence). The V and J ends lost 3 bases and 2 bases respectively, with 11 bases between them. The CDR3 protein is CASSHLDRPYNEQFF. Written as DNA, the CDR3 is TGTGCCAGCAGCCACCTGGACAGACCCTACAATGAGCAGTTCTTC.

The rearrangement links TRBV7-9 to TRBJ1-1, with 9 bases aligning to TRBD1. V trimming: 5 bases; J trimming: 0 bases; junction bases outside the gene matches: 7. Germline lookup yields CDR1 SEHNR and CDR2 FQNEAQ (reference sequence). The CDR3 is made up of 16 amino acids. CDR3 sequence (DNA): TGTGCCAGCAGCATATACAGGGGGCGGGTGAACACTGAAGCTTTCTTT. Its translation is CASSIYRGRVNTEAFF.

This clone was seen a few times. The chain uses TRBV7-9 and TRBJ2-1, with TRBD2 matching 8 bases. V was clipped by 5 bases and J by 0 bases; unmatched bases: 15. Germline V gives CDR1 SEHNR, CDR2 FQNEAQ (reference sequence). This CDR3 region has 19 residues. CDR3 bases: TGTGCCAGCAGCCGAAGCGGGAGTGGAGGGCTCAGCTCCTACAATGAGCAGTTCTTC. Protein sequence: CASSRSGSGGLSSYNEQFF.

This clone appeared a few times. The chain carries TRBV9 and TRBJ2-7, with 8 bases fitting TRBD1. The CDR3 is 15 amino acids. Losses at the gene ends were 2 bases for V and 4 bases for J; bases not matched to a gene: 8. Per germline, CDR1 SGDLS and CDR2 YYNGEE. The CDR3 region is CASSVYGTGPYEQYF. The CDR3 nucleotides read TGTGCCAGCAGCGTGTATGGGACAGGACCATACGAGCAGTACTTC.

Comment on this clone: Germline is not matched at one junction end, which may reflect a read error. The chain recombines TRBV6-5 with TRBJ1-5; D possibly corresponds to TRBD1 (6 bases). CDR3 size: 14 residues. Germline CDR1 and CDR2: MNHEY and SVGAGI. In DNA form, the CDR3 reads TGTGCCAGCAGTAGGTCACAGGGCAACCAGCCCCAGCATTTT. Translation: CASSRSQGNQPQHF.

This sequence joins TRBV30 and TRBJ1-4; 9 nucleotides match TRBD1. V was pared by 5 bases and J by 5 bases, with 0 bases of the junction left unmatched. This CDR3 is 12 amino acids long. Germline lookup yields CDR1 GTSNPN and CDR2 SVGIG (reference sequence). The CDR3 nucleotides are TGTGCCTGGGGACAGGGGAATGAAAAACTGTTTTTT. Translated, it gives CAWGQGNEKLFF.

This clone was detected only a few times. The CDR3 DNA reads as TGTGCCAGCAGTTTATTAGCGGGGGAAGAGACCCAGTACTTC. Translating gives CASSLLAGEETQYF. The rearrangement joins TRBV28 to TRBJ2-5, with TRBD2 identical over 9 bases. The trim removed 1 base at V and 3 bases at J, leaving 0 bases unmatched. This CDR3 contains 14 residues. In germline, CDR1 is MDHEN, CDR2 SYDVKM.

This chain links TRBV7-9 with TRBJ2-1; tentative D call: TRBD2 (6 bases). Germline loops: CDR1 SEHNR, CDR2 FQNEAQ (reference sequence). V lost 1 base, J lost 4 bases, and 11 bases lay in between. The CDR3 runs 15 residues. In nucleotides, the CDR3 is TGTGCCAGCAGCTTAGTCATAGGGACTTACAATGAGCAGTTCTTC. It translates to CASSLVIGTYNEQFF.

This chain links TRBV30 with TRBJ2-1; perhaps TRBD2 as D (6 bases). This CDR3 is built from 15 residues. Looked up from germline, CDR1 is GTSNPN and CDR2 is SVGIG (reference sequence). V shed 4 bases and J shed 7 bases, with 20 bases lying between them. CDR3 sequence: CAWTRVGTATNEQFF. CDR3 DNA: TGTGCCTGGACCAGGGTGGGGACTGCCACTAATGAGCAGTTCTTC.

The chain recombines TRBV9 with TRBJ2-5; the match to TRBD2 covers 7 bases. V gave up 2 bases and J gave up 5 bases; unmatched junction bases: 9. This CDR3 contains 15 residues. Germline values: CDR1 SGDLS, CDR2 YYNGEE. CDR3 sequence reads: CASSVRGDSWETQYF. As DNA, the CDR3 is TGTGCCAGCAGCGTCCGGGGGGACTCTTGGGAGACCCAGTACTTC. The full variable domain, its missing parts supplied by reference TRBV9 and TRBJ2-5, is DSGVTQTPKHLITATGQRVTLRCSPRSGDLSVYWYQQSLDQGLQFLIQYYNGEERAKGNILERFSAQQFPDLHSELNLSSLELGDSALYFCASSVRGDSWETQYFGPGTRLLVL.

CDR3 nucleotide sequence: TGTGCCAGCAGCTTAGACCCCAGCGGGGTCACCGGGGAGCTGTTTTTT. Translating it yields CASSLDPSGVTGELFF. The chain combines TRBV7-2 with TRBJ2-2, with 7 nucleotides matching TRBD2. Germline lookup yields CDR1 SGHTA and CDR2 FQGNSA. The CDR3 is 16 amino acids. V dropped 1 base and J dropped 4; count of bases not matched to a gene: 6.

This clone was counted at least ten times. The CDR3 nucleotides are TGTGCCAGTATGCGGACAGGACCCTACAATGAGCAGTTCTTC. It is translated as CASMRTGPYNEQFF. This rearrangement joins TRBV19 to TRBJ2-1; 7 bases match TRBD1. V dropped 7 bases and J dropped 2; count of bases not matched to a gene: 5. The CDR3 contains 14 residues. Germline lookup yields CDR1 LNHDA and CDR2 SQIVND (reference sequence).

Details on this clone: An end of the junction differs from the germline gene, which may be a read error. The CDR3 reads CASSLAGGPTNEQFF. CDR3 nucleotides: TGTGCCAGCAGCCTAGCGGGGGGGCCAACCAATGAGCAGTTCTTC. V is TRBV7-7 and J is TRBJ2-1; TRBD2 matches at 12 bases. The CDR3 is made up of 15 amino acids. Germline V lookup: CDR1 SSHAT, CDR2 FNYEAQ (reference sequence). Using reference TRBV7-7 and TRBJ2-1 for the parts outside the CDR3, the full variable domain is GAGVSQSPRYKVTKRGQDVTLRCDPISSHATLYWYQQALGQGPEFLTYFNYEAQPDKSGLPSDRFSAERPEGSISTLTIQRTEQRDSAMYRCASSLAGGPTNEQFFGPGTRLTVL.

The chain employs TRBV19 and TRBJ2-1; TRBD2 matches 10 bases. The CDR3 covers 14 residues. V was pared by 4 bases and J by 8 bases, with 5 bases of the junction left unmatched. Germline CDR1 is LNHDA and CDR2 is SQIVND (reference sequence). The CDR3 sequence is CASSKQREGYEQFF. The CDR3 DNA sequence: TGTGCCAGTAGTAAACAGCGGGAGGGCTATGAGCAGTTCTTC.

Only one count was recorded for this clone. V usage is TRBV10-3 and J usage is TRBJ1-6; possibly TRBD1 for D (6 bases). Germline V gene sequence: CDR1 ENHRY, CDR2 SYGVKD. The CDR3 totals 15 residues. The V and J ends lost 6 bases and 7 bases respectively, with 16 bases between them. The CDR3 here is CAISPRTVSNSPLHF. As DNA, the CDR3 is TGTGCCATCAGCCCTCGGACAGTATCAAATTCACCCCTCCACTTT.